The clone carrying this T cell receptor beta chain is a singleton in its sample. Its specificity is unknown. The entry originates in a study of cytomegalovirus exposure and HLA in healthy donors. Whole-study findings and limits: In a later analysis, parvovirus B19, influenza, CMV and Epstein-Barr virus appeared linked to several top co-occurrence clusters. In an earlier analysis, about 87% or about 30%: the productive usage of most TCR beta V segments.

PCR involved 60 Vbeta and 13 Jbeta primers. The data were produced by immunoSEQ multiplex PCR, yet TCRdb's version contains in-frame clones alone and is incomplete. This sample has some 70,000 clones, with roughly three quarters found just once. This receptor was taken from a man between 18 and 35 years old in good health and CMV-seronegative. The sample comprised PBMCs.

The CDR3 loop reads CASSYSRGNEQYF. The DNA of the CDR3 is TGTGCCAGCAGTTACTCTCGGGGGAACGAGCAGTACTTC. The chain has TRBV6-5 and TRBJ2-7; D is perhaps TRBD2 (6 bases). V was clipped by 0 bases and J by 5 bases, with 8 bases between them. Germline-derived CDR1 and CDR2 are MNHEY and SVGAGI. The CDR3 extends over 13 amino acids.